This T cell receptor beta chain was recovered during a study of blood T cell repertoires in COVID-19. TCRdb's table, derived via immunoSEQ multiplex PCR, lists solely in-frame clones and lacks some. The table shows 150,000 to 200,000 clones, with around 87% occurring only once. The germline gives CDR1 MNHNS, CDR2 SASEGT. The CDR3 totals 18 residues. The V and J ends lost 0 bases and 5 bases, in that order; junction bases with no gene match: 9. This TCR was sampled from a woman aged 80 or over in a cohort sampled during active or convalescent COVID-19. Sequenced input: peripheral blood. V is TRBV6-1 and J is TRBJ2-5, with TRBD2 matching over 13 bases. The CDR3 is CASSEAVTSGRAWETQYF. CDR3 DNA: TGTGCCAGCAGTGAAGCAGTTACTAGCGGGAGGGCCTGGGAGACCCAGTACTTC.